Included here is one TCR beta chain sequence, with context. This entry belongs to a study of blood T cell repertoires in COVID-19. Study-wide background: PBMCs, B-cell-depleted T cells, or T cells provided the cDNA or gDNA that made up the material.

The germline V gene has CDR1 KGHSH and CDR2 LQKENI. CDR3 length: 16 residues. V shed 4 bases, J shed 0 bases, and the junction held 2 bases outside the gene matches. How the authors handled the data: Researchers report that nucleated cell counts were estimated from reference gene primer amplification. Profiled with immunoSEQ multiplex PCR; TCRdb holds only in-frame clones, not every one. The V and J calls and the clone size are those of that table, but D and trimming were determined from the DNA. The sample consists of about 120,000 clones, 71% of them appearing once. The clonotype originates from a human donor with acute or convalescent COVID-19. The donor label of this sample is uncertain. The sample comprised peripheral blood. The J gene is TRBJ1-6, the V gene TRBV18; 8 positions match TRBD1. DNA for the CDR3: TGTGCCAGCTCACTCAGGGGGCTCTCCTATAATTCACCCCTCCACTTT. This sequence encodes CASSLRGLSYNSPLHF.